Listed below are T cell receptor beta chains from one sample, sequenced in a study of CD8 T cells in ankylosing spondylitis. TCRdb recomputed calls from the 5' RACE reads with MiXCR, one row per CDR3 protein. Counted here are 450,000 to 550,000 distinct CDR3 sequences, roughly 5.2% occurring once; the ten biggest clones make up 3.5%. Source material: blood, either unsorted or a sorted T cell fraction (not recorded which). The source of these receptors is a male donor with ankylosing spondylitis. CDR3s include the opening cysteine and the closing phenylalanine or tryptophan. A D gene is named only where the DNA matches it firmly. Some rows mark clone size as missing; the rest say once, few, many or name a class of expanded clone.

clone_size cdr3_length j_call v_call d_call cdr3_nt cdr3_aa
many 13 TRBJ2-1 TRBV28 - TGTGCCAGCAGTTTAAGCCCCCAAATTGAGCAGTTCTTC CASSLSPQIEQFF
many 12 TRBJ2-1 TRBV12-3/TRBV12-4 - TGTGCCAGCAGTTTAGGTTTGGGCAGTTGGTTCTTC CASSLGLGSWFF
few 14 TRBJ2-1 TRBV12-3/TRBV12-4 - TGTGCCAGCACCTTCAGATTATCCTACAATGAGCAGTTCTTC CASTFRLSYNEQFF
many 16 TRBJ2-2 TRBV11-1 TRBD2 TGTGCCAGCAGCTTACGAGGACTAGCAAACACCGGGGAGCTGTTTTTT CASSLRGLANTGELFF
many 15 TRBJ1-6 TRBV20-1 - TGCAGTGCTAGCTCCCCGACACTCTATAATTCACCCCTCCACTTT CSASSPTLYNSPLHF
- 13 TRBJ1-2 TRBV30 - TGTGCCTGGAGTGTTTTCGGGACGGAAGGCTACACCTTC CAWSVFGTEGYTF
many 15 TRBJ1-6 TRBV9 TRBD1 TGTGCCAGCAGCGTAGCTAGGACAGGGAATTCACCCCTCCACTTT CASSVARTGNSPLHF
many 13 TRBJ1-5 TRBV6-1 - TGTGCCAGCACCGACAGCGGCGGCCAGCCCCAGCATTTT CASTDSGGQPQHF
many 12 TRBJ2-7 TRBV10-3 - TGTGCCATCAGTGGCGGACGGACCGAGCAGTACTTC CAISGGRTEQYF
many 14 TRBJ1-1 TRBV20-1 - TGCAGTGCTAGCCAGACGGCATGGGGCACTGAAGCTTTCTTT CSASQTAWGTEAFF
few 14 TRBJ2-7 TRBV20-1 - TGCAGTGCTAGAGGCCTCAGTTTCTCCTACGAGCAGTACTTC CSARGLSFSYEQYF
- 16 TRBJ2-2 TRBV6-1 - TGTGCCAGCAGAGAGGAGACAGGAACGAACACCGGGGAGCTGTTTTTT CASREETGTNTGELFF
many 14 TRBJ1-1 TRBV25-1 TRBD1 TGTGCCAGCAGTGCCGGGACAGTGAACACTGAAGCTTTCTTT CASSAGTVNTEAFF
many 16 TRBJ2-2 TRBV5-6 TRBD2 TGTGCCAGCAGACAGGGACTAGCGGGGGATGGCGGGGAGCTGTTTTTT CASRQGLAGDGGELFF
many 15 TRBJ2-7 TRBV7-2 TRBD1 TGTGCCAGCAGCTTAGCGGGACAGGGGCCCTACGAGCAGTACTTC CASSLAGQGPYEQYF
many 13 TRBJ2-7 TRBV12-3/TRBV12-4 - TGTGCCAGCTGGGACGGGAGTATGAACGAGCAGTACTTC CASWDGSMNEQYF
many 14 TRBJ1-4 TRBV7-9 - TGTGCCAGCAGCCGGGACCCAACTAATGAAAAACTGTTTTTT CASSRDPTNEKLFF
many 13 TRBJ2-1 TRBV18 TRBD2 TGTGCCAGCCGCGAGGCTAGCGGGAGTGAGCAGTTCTTC CASREASGSEQFF
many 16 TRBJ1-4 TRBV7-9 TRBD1 TGTGCCAGCAGCCCGGGACAGGATTATGCTAATGAAAAACTGTTTTTT CASSPGQDYANEKLFF
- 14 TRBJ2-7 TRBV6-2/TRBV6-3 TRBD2 TGTGCCAGCAGTTACCGGGAGGCCCCTGACGAGCAGTACTTC CASSYREAPDEQYF
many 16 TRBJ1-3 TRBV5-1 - TGCGCCAGCAGCCCGAGCTTCGTGGGAGATGGAAACACCATATATTTT CASSPSFVGDGNTIYF
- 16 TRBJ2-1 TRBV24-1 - TGTGCCACCAGTGATTTTTCGGGCGGGGACTACAATGAGCAGTTCTTC CATSDFSGGDYNEQFF
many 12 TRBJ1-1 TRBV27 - TGTGCCAGCAGCTCGGAAAGTGGGGAAGCTTTCTTT CASSSESGEAFF
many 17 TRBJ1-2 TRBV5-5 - TGTGCCAGCAGCTTGTCCGCAGGCAGAATTTCTAACTATGGCTACACCTTC CASSLSAGRISNYGYTF
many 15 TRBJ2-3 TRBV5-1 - TGCGCCAGTCTCCGGGGGGCAGTAGGCACAGATACGCAGTATTTT CASLRGAVGTDTQYF
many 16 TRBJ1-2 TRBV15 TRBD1 TGTGCCACCAGCAGAGGGGCGAGGACAGGGAACTATGGCTACACCTTC CATSRGARTGNYGYTF
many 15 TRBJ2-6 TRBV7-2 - TGTGCCAGCAGCCCCAGACACTCTGGGGCCAACGTCCTGACTTTC CASSPRHSGANVLTF
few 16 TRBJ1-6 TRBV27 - TGTGCCACTGGCGCCACCTCGACAGATTATAATTCACCCCTCCACTTT CATGATSTDYNSPLHF
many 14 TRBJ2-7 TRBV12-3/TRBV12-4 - TGTGCCAGCAGCCCGGGGCCTTCGGTCTACGAGCAGTACTTC CASSPGPSVYEQYF
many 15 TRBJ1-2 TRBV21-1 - TGTGCCAGCAGCAAAGCCTCGTCCCTAAACTATGGCTACACCTTC CASSKASSLNYGYTF
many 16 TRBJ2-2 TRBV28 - TGTGCCAGCACCCCACGCGCACTAGTTGGGGCCGGGGAGCTGTTTTTT CASTPRALVGAGELFF
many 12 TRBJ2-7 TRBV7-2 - TGTGCCAGCAGCTTAGGAATAGATAAGCAGTACTTC CASSLGIDKQYF
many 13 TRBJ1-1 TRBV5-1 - TGCGCCAGCAGCTTAAGGTCCGGAGGCGAAGCTTTCTTT CASSLRSGGEAFF
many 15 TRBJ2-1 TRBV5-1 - TGCGCCAGCAGACCGGGAACCAGTTCCTACAATGAGCAGTTCTTC CASRPGTSSYNEQFF
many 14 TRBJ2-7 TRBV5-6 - TGTGCCAGCAGCCTACTGGTGAGCTCCTACGAGCAGTACTTC CASSLLVSSYEQYF
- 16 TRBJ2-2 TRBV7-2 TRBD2 TGTGCCAGCAGCTCACAATCAGCGGGAGGGACCGGGGAGCTGTTTTTT CASSSQSAGGTGELFF
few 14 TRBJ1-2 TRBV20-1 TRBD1 TGCAGTGCCGGGCGACCGACAGGGACTTATGGCTACACCTTC CSAGRPTGTYGYTF
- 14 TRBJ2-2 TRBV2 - TGTGCCAGCAAGGCGGAAACGAACACCGGGGAGCTGTTTTTT CASKAETNTGELFF
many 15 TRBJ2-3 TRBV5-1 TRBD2 TGCGCCAGCAGCTTGTTTAGCGGGGCCCTTAATACGCAGTATTTT CASSLFSGALNTQYF
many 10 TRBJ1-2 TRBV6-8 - TGTGCCAGCAGTTCTGCAGGGTCCCACTTC CASSSAGSHF
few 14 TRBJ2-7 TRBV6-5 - TGTGCCAGCAGTTACGAGGACAGAGCGACTGAGCAGTACTTC CASSYEDRATEQYF
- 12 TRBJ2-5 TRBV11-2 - TGTGCCAGCAGCTTAGCCGCTGAGGCCCAGTACTTC CASSLAAEAQYF
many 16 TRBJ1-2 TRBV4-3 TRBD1 TGCGCCAGCAGCCGAGGAACACAGGGGGCGTACTATGGCTACACCTTC CASSRGTQGAYYGYTF
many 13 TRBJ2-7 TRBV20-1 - TGCAGTGCTAGGACGTTAGGAACCTACGAGCAGTACTTC CSARTLGTYEQYF
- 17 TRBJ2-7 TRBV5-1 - TGCGCCAGCAGCCCTCGGATAGGCCCTACCCGGGGTCGGGAGCAGTACTTC CASSPRIGPTRGREQYF
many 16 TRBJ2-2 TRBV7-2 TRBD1 TGTGCCAGCAGCCGGGACAGGGATAAGGACACCGGGGAGCTGTTTTTT CASSRDRDKDTGELFF
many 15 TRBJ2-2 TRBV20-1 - TGCAGTTTTCTCGAGCCCAGGGGGGCGAACGGGGAGCTGTTTTTT CSFLEPRGANGELFF
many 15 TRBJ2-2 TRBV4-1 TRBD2 TGCGCCAGCAGCCCTAGCGGGGGGAGGACCGGGGAGCTGTTTTTT CASSPSGGRTGELFF
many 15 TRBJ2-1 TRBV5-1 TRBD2 TGTGCCAGCAGCTTTAGCGGGAGTTCCTACAATGAGCAGTTCTTC CASSFSGSSYNEQFF
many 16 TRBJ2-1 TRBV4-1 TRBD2 TGCGCCAGCAGCCAAGGGGTACTAGCGGTCTACAATGAGCAGTTCTTC CASSQGVLAVYNEQFF
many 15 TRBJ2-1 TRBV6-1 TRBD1 TGTGCCAGCAGTCGACAGGGAATTACCTACAATGAGCAGTTCTTC CASSRQGITYNEQFF
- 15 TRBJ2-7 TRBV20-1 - TGCAGTGCTAGGGGAGAACCAACACGAACCTACGAGCAGTACTTC CSARGEPTRTYEQYF
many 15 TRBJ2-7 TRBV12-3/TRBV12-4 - TGTGCCAGCAGTTTATCGCTAGTGATCTCCTACGAGCAGTACTTC CASSLSLVISYEQYF